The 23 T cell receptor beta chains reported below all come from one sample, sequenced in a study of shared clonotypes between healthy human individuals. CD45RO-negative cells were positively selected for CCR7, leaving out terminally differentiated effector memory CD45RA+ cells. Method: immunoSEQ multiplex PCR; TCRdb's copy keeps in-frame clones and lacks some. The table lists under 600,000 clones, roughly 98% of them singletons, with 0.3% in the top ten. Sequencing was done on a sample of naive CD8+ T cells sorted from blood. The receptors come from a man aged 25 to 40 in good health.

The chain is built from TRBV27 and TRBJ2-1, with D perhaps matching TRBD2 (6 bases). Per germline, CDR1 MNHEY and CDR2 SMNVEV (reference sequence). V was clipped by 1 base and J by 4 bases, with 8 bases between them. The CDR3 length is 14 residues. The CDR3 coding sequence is TGTGCCAGCAGTTTATTGGGGGGTTACAATGAGCAGTTCTTC. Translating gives CASSLLGGYNEQFF.

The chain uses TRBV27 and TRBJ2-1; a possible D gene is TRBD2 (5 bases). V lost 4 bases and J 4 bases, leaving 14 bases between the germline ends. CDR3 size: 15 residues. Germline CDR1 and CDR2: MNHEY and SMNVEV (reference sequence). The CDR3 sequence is CASSYWSGAYNEQFF. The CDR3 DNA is TGTGCCAGCAGTTATTGGAGCGGTGCTTACAATGAGCAGTTCTTC.

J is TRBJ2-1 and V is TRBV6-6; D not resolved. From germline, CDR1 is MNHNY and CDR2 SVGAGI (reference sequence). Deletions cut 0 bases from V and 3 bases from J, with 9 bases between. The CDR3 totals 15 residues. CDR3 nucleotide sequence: TGTGCCAGCAGTTACTCCGCGGACGGCTACAATGAGCAGTTCTTC. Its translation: CASSYSADGYNEQFF.

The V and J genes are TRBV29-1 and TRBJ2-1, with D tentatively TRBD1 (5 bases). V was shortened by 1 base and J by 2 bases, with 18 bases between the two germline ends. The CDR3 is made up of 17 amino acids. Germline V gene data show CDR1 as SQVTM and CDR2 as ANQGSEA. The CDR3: CSVEGTPKKKTYNEQFF. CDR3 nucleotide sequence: TGCAGCGTTGAAGGGACACCAAAGAAAAAAACCTACAATGAGCAGTTCTTC.

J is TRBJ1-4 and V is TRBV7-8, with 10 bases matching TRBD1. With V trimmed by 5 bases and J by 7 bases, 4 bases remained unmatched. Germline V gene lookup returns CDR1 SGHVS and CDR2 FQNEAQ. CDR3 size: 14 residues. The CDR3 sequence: CASSPGTGVEKLFF. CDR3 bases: TGTGCCAGCAGCCCCGGGACAGGGGTTGAAAAACTGTTTTTT.

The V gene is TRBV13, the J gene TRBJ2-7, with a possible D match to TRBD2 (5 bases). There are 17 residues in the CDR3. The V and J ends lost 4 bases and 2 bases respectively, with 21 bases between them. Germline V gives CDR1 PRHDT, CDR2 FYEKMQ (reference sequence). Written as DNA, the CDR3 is TGTGCCAGCAGCTCTCCTATGGACGGAGGCTATACCTACGAGCAGTACTTC. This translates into CASSSPMDGGYTYEQYF.

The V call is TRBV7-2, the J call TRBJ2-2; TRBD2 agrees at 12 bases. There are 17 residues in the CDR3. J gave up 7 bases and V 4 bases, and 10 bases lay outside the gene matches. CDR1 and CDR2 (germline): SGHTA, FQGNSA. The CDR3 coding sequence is TGTGCCAGCAGCTATGGACTAGCGGGAATGGGGGTCGGGGAGCTGTTTTTT. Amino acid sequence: CASSYGLAGMGVGELFF. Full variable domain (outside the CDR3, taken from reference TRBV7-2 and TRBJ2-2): GAGVSQSPSNKVTEKGKDVELRCDPISGHTALYWYRQSLGQGLEFLIYFQGNSAPDKSGLPSDRFSAERTGGSVSTLTIQRTQQEDSAVYLCASSYGLAGMGVGELFFGEGSRLTVL.

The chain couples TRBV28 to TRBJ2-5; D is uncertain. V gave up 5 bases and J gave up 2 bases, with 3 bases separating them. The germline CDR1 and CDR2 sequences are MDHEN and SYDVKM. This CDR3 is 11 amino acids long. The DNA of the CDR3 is TGTGCCAGCAGTCCTCAAGAGACCCAGTACTTC. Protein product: CASSPQETQYF. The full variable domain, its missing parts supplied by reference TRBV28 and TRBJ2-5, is DVKVTQSSRYLVKRTGEKVFLECVQDMDHENMFWYRQDPGLGLRLIYFSYDVKMKEKGDIPEGYSVSREKKERFSLILESASTNQTSMYLCASSPQETQYFGPGTRLLVL.

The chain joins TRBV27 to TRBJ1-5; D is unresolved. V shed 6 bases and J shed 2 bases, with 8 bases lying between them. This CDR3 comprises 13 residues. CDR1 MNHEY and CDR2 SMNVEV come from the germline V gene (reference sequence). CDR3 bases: TGTGCCAGCAGCTCAGCTCGCAATCAGCCCCAGCATTTT. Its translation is CASSSARNQPQHF.

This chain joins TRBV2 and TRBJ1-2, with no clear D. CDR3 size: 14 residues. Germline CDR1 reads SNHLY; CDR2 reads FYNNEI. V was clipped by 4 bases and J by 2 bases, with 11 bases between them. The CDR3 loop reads CASSVTKPNYGYTF. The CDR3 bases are TGTGCCAGCAGTGTGACAAAGCCCAACTATGGCTACACCTTC.

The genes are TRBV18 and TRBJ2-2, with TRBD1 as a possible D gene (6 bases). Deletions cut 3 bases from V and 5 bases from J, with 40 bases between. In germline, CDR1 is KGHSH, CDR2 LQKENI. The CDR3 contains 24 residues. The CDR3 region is CASSPGRGSRGKRRGSGVTGELFF. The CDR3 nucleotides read TGTGCCAGCTCACCGGGTAGAGGATCAAGGGGGAAAAGACGGGGAAGTGGGGTTACCGGGGAGCTGTTTTTT.

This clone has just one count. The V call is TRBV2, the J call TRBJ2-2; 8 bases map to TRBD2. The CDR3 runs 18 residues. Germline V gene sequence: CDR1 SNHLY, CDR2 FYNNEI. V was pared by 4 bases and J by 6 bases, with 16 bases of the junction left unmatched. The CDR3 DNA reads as TGTGCCAGCAGTGGGGTACACGGGAGGGCCGTTATCTCCGGGGAGCTGTTTTTT. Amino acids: CASSGVHGRAVISGELFF.

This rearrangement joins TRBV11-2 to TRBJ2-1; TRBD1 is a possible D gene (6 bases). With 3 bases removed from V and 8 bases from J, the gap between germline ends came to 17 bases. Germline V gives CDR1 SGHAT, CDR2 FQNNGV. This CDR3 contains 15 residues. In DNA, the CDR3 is TGTGCCAGCAGCTTGGCGTACTTGGGGGCCGATGAGCAGTTCTTC. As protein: CASSLAYLGADEQFF.

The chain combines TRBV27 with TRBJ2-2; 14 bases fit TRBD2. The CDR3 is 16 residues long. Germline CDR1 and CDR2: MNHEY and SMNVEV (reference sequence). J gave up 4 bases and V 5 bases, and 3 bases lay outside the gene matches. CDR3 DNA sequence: TGTGCCAGCAGTGGACTAGCGGGAGGTGTCACCGGGGAGCTGTTTTTT. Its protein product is CASSGLAGGVTGELFF.

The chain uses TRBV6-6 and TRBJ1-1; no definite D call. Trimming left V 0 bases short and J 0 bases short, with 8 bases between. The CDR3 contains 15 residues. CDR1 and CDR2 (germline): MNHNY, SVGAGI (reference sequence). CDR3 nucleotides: TGTGCCAGCAGTTACTCGGAAACCATGAACACTGAAGCTTTCTTT. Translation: CASSYSETMNTEAFF.

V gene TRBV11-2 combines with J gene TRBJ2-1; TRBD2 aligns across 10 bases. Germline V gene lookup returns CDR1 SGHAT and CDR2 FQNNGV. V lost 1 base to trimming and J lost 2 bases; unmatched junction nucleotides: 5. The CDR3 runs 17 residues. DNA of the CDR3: TGTGCCAGCAGCTTAGGGTTAGCGGGAGGTCCCTACAATGAGCAGTTCTTC. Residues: CASSLGLAGGPYNEQFF.

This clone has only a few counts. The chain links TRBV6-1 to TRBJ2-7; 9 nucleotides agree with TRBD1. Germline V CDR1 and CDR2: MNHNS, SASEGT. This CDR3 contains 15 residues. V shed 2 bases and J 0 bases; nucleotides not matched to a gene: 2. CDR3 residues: CASSEYRGPSYEQYF. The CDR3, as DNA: TGTGCCAGCAGTGAATACAGGGGGCCCTCCTACGAGCAGTACTTC.

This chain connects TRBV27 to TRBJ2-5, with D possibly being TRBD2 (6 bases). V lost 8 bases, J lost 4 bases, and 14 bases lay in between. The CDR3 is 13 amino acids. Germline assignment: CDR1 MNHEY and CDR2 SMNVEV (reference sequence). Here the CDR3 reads CASSRDWGETQYF. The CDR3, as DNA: TGTGCCAGCTCCCGGGACTGGGGAGAGACCCAGTACTTC.

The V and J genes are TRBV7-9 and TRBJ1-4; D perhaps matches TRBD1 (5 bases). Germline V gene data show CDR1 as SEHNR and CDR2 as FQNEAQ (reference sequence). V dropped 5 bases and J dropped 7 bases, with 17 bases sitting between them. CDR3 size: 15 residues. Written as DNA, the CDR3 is TGTGCCAGCAGCGGTGGAGGGGATATCGGTGAAAAACTGTTTTTT. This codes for CASSGGGDIGEKLFF.

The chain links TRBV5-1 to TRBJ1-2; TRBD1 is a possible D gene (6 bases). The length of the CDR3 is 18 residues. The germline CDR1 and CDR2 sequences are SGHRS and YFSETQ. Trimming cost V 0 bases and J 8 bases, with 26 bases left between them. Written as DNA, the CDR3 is TGCGCCAGCAGCTTGGCCCCTTTGGACAGAACAAATCTCCAGGGCTACACCTTC. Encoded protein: CASSLAPLDRTNLQGYTF.

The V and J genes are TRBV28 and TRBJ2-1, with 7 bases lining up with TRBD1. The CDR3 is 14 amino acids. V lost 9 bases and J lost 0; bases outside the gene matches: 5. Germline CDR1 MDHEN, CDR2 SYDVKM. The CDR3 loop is CASTGDSSYNEQFF. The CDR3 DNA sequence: TGTGCCAGTACAGGGGACAGCTCCTACAATGAGCAGTTCTTC.

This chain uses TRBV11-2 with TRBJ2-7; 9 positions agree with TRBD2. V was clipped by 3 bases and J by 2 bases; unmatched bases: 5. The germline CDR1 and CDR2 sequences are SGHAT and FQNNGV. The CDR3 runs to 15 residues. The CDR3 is CASSFGTSSAYEQYF. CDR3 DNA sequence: TGTGCCAGCAGCTTCGGGACTAGCTCCGCCTACGAGCAGTACTTC. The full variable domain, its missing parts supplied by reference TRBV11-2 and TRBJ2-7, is EAGVAQSPRYKIIEKRQSVAFWCNPISGHATLYWYQQILGQGPKLLIQFQNNGVVDDSQLPKDRFSAERLKGVDSTLKIQPAKLEDSAVYLCASSFGTSSAYEQYFGPGTRLTVT.

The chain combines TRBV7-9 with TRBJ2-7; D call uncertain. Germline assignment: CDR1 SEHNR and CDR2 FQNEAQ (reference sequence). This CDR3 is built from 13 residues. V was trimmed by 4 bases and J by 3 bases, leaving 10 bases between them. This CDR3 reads CASSYTTGYEQYF. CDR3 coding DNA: TGTGCCAGCAGCTACACCACCGGCTACGAGCAGTACTTC.